Listed below are T cell receptor beta chains from one sample, sequenced in a study of radiotherapy plus CTLA-4 blockade in lung cancer. Assay: immunoSEQ multiplex PCR; the TCRdb copy retains only in-frame clones and omits some. This table has approximately 69,000 clones, around 82% appearing once. Sequenced material: peripheral blood, taken from a patient treated with radiotherapy plus ipilimumab. Source of these receptors: a human donor with non-small cell lung cancer who had a complete response to radiotherapy plus ipilimumab. The CDR3 runs from the conserved cysteine through the conserved F or W. A D gene is named only where the DNA matches it firmly. Size is omitted from some rows. Given values are once, few, many or a class for expanded clones.

abundance: .
v_gene: TRBV6-5
j_gene: TRBJ1-2
d_gene: TRBD1
CDR3aa: CASSYGQGAIGYGYTF
CDR3nt: TGTGCCAGCAGTTACGGACAGGGGGCAATTGGCTATGGCTACACCTTC

abundance: once
v_gene: TRBV7-9
j_gene: TRBJ1-4
d_gene: .
CDR3aa: CASSLGPALNEKLFF
CDR3nt: TGTGCCAGCAGCTTAGGTCCGGCCCTTAATGAAAAACTGTTTTTT

abundance: .
v_gene: TRBV7-9
j_gene: TRBJ1-4
d_gene: .
CDR3aa: CASSFDFRPTEKLFF
CDR3nt: TGTGCCAGCAGCTTTGACTTTAGGCCCACAGAAAAACTGTTTTTT

abundance: .
v_gene: TRBV4-1
j_gene: TRBJ2-1
d_gene: TRBD2
CDR3aa: CASSQTTGGAYEQFF
CDR3nt: TGCGCCAGCAGCCAAACAACCGGGGGGGCCTATGAGCAGTTCTTC

abundance: .
v_gene: TRBV2
j_gene: TRBJ1-4
d_gene: .
CDR3aa: CASSRSLATNEKLFF
CDR3nt: TGTGCCAGCAGTCGGTCACTCGCAACTAATGAAAAACTGTTTTTT

abundance: .
v_gene: TRBV7-2
j_gene: TRBJ2-5
d_gene: TRBD2
CDR3aa: CASSLGLAGDQGTQYF
CDR3nt: TGTGCCAGCAGCTTGGGGCTAGCGGGGGACCAGGGGACCCAGTACTTC

abundance: .
v_gene: TRBV7-2
j_gene: TRBJ1-4
d_gene: TRBD1
CDR3aa: CASSKGQGAFNEKLFF
CDR3nt: TGTGCCAGCAGCAAGGGACAGGGGGCCTTTAATGAAAAACTGTTTTTT

abundance: .
v_gene: TRBV9
j_gene: TRBJ2-1
d_gene: TRBD2
CDR3aa: CASSIIAGVEQFF
CDR3nt: TGTGCCAGCAGCATCATAGCGGGAGTTGAGCAGTTCTTC

abundance: .
v_gene: TRBV19
j_gene: TRBJ1-1
d_gene: .
CDR3aa: CASRPGGGTEAFF
CDR3nt: TGTGCCAGTAGACCCGGTGGAGGGACTGAAGCTTTCTTT

abundance: .
v_gene: TRBV4-1
j_gene: TRBJ2-3
d_gene: .
CDR3aa: CASSQVLAGASTDTQYF
CDR3nt: TGCGCCAGCAGCCAAGTTTTGGCAGGGGCTAGCACAGATACGCAGTATTTT

abundance: .
v_gene: TRBV7-2
j_gene: TRBJ1-1
d_gene: .
CDR3aa: CASRRQRNTEAFF
CDR3nt: TGTGCCAGCAGGCGACAGAGGAACACTGAAGCTTTCTTT

abundance: .
v_gene: TRBV4-1
j_gene: TRBJ1-2
d_gene: .
CDR3aa: CASSQDTLGSRGYTF
CDR3nt: TGCGCCAGCAGCCAAGACACTTTAGGGTCGCGCGGCTACACCTTC

abundance: .
v_gene: TRBV11-2
j_gene: TRBJ1-2
d_gene: TRBD1
CDR3aa: CASSPRGPGNGYTF
CDR3nt: TGTGCCAGCAGCCCAAGGGGGCCGGGCAATGGCTACACCTTC

abundance: .
v_gene: TRBV7-2
j_gene: TRBJ1-2
d_gene: .
CDR3aa: CASSLSRPNYGYTF
CDR3nt: TGTGCCAGCAGCTTAAGCCGACCCAACTATGGCTACACCTTC

abundance: .
v_gene: TRBV9
j_gene: TRBJ1-1
d_gene: TRBD1
CDR3aa: CASSVGSGGVGTEAFF
CDR3nt: TGTGCCAGCAGCGTAGGTTCAGGGGGCGTGGGCACTGAAGCTTTCTTT

abundance: medium-sized
v_gene: TRBV6-5
j_gene: TRBJ1-2
d_gene: .
CDR3aa: CASSYSPGYYGYTF
CDR3nt: TGTGCCAGCAGTTACTCCCCAGGGTACTATGGCTACACCTTC

abundance: .
v_gene: TRBV30
j_gene: TRBJ1-2
d_gene: .
CDR3aa: CAWSTRRFYGYTF
CDR3nt: TGTGCCTGGAGTACCCGGAGATTCTATGGCTACACCTTC

abundance: .
v_gene: TRBV5-1
j_gene: TRBJ2-5
d_gene: TRBD1
CDR3aa: CASSYRQGTQETQYF
CDR3nt: TGCGCCAGCAGCTACCGACAGGGGACCCAAGAGACCCAGTACTTC

abundance: few
v_gene: TRBV7-9
j_gene: TRBJ2-7
d_gene: .
CDR3aa: CASSEGTVVYEQYF
CDR3nt: TGTGCCAGCAGCGAGGGGACGGTAGTCTACGAGCAGTACTTC

abundance: once
v_gene: TRBV6-5
j_gene: TRBJ1-1
d_gene: .
CDR3aa: CASSPTLYGYTEAFF
CDR3nt: TGTGCCAGCAGCCCCACCCTTTACGGTTACACTGAAGCTTTCTTT

abundance: .
v_gene: TRBV10-1
j_gene: TRBJ2-3
d_gene: TRBD1
CDR3aa: CASRRDRGQGGDTQYF
CDR3nt: TGCGCCAGCAGAAGGGACAGGGGGCAGGGGGGAGATACGCAGTATTTT

abundance: .
v_gene: TRBV5-4
j_gene: TRBJ1-2
d_gene: .
CDR3aa: CASSLDRANYGYTF
CDR3nt: TGTGCCAGCAGCTTGGACAGAGCTAACTATGGCTACACCTTC

abundance: .
v_gene: TRBV7-7
j_gene: TRBJ2-5
d_gene: TRBD2
CDR3aa: CASSLKGSGGPQETQYF
CDR3nt: TGTGCTAGCAGCCTCAAGGGGTCGGGAGGACCTCAAGAGACCCAGTACTTC

abundance: .
v_gene: TRBV7-9
j_gene: TRBJ2-5
d_gene: .
CDR3aa: CASTSAVQETQYF
CDR3nt: TGTGCCAGCACGTCGGCGGTTCAAGAGACCCAGTACTTC

abundance: .
v_gene: TRBV9
j_gene: TRBJ1-4
d_gene: .
CDR3aa: CASSLTGLMGEKLFF
CDR3nt: TGTGCCAGCAGCCTAACGGGGCTCATGGGGGAAAAACTGTTTTTT

abundance: .
v_gene: TRBV28
j_gene: TRBJ1-4
d_gene: .
CDR3aa: CASRNSNAEKLFF
CDR3nt: TGTGCCAGCCGTAACTCGAATGCCGAAAAACTGTTTTTT

abundance: .
v_gene: TRBV18
j_gene: TRBJ2-7
d_gene: .
CDR3aa: CASSLREEQYF
CDR3nt: TGTGCCAGCTCACTGAGGGAGGAGCAGTACTTC

abundance: .
v_gene: TRBV5-5
j_gene: TRBJ2-1
d_gene: .
CDR3aa: CASSQEWGDNEQFF
CDR3nt: TGTGCCAGCAGCCAAGAATGGGGGGACAATGAGCAGTTCTTC

abundance: few
v_gene: TRBV5-4
j_gene: TRBJ1-3
d_gene: TRBD1
CDR3aa: CASSRGTGRDTIYF
CDR3nt: TGTGCCAGCAGCCGCGGGACAGGGAGGGACACCATATATTTT

abundance: few
v_gene: TRBV7-9
j_gene: TRBJ1-4
d_gene: .
CDR3aa: CASSLVGEKLFF
CDR3nt: TGTGCCAGCAGCTTAGTAGGAGAAAAACTGTTTTTT

abundance: .
v_gene: TRBV7-9
j_gene: TRBJ2-1
d_gene: .
CDR3aa: CASSLGKNEQFF
CDR3nt: TGTGCCAGCAGCTTAGGGAAGAATGAGCAGTTCTTC

abundance: .
v_gene: TRBV29-1
j_gene: TRBJ2-1
d_gene: .
CDR3aa: CSVERGARNEQFF
CDR3nt: TGCAGCGTTGAACGGGGCGCGCGCAATGAGCAGTTCTTC

abundance: .
v_gene: TRBV7-8
j_gene: TRBJ2-1
d_gene: .
CDR3aa: CASSLGNEQFF
CDR3nt: TGTGCCAGCAGCTTAGGGAATGAGCAGTTCTTC

abundance: .
v_gene: TRBV7-2
j_gene: TRBJ2-1
d_gene: TRBD2
CDR3aa: CASSVTSGEQFF
CDR3nt: TGTGCCAGCAGCGTGACTAGCGGGGAGCAGTTCTTC

abundance: .
v_gene: TRBV6-5
j_gene: TRBJ1-5
d_gene: TRBD1
CDR3aa: CASSHYRGYSNQPQHF
CDR3nt: TGTGCCAGCAGTCACTACAGGGGGTATAGCAATCAGCCCCAGCATTTT

abundance: .
v_gene: TRBV15
j_gene: TRBJ1-5
d_gene: .
CDR3aa: CATSRDSGPQHF
CDR3nt: TGTGCCACCAGCAGGGACTCTGGGCCCCAGCATTTT

abundance: .
v_gene: TRBV6-1
j_gene: TRBJ2-1
d_gene: .
CDR3aa: CASSLEGYEQFF
CDR3nt: TGTGCCAGCAGCCTAGAGGGATATGAGCAGTTCTTC

abundance: .
v_gene: TRBV7-2
j_gene: TRBJ1-1
d_gene: .
CDR3aa: CASGPEAGAYTEAFF
CDR3nt: TGTGCCAGCGGGCCCGAGGCGGGGGCTTACACTGAAGCTTTCTTT

abundance: .
v_gene: TRBV7-2
j_gene: TRBJ2-5
d_gene: .
CDR3aa: CASLRAVRQETQYF
CDR3nt: TGTGCCTCCCTCCGGGCAGTTCGTCAAGAGACCCAGTACTTC

abundance: once
v_gene: TRBV5-4
j_gene: TRBJ2-6
d_gene: .
CDR3aa: CASSHKAGANVLTF
CDR3nt: TGTGCCAGCAGTCACAAAGCTGGGGCCAACGTCCTGACTTTC

abundance: .
v_gene: TRBV19
j_gene: TRBJ2-7
d_gene: .
CDR3aa: CASGLGAYEQYF
CDR3nt: TGTGCCAGCGGTTTGGGAGCTTACGAGCAGTACTTC

abundance: .
v_gene: TRBV9
j_gene: TRBJ2-7
d_gene: TRBD1
CDR3aa: CASSSRDRGSGEQYF
CDR3nt: TGTGCCAGCAGCTCTCGGGACAGGGGTTCTGGAGAGCAGTACTTC

abundance: .
v_gene: TRBV19
j_gene: TRBJ2-7
d_gene: TRBD2
CDR3aa: CASSRGGPYEQYF
CDR3nt: TGTGCCAGTAGTAGGGGAGGGCCCTACGAGCAGTACTTC